These T cell receptor beta chains were read from a single sample in a study of regulatory T cells in long-lasting Graves disease. TCRdb processed the multiplex PCR reads anew with MiXCR; each CDR3 protein has one entry. Of some 200,000 distinct CDR3 sequences in the sample, approximately 18% are singletons; the top ten hold about an eighth. The data were also submitted as part of a second study, on T cells in Graves' hyperthyroidism and ophthalmopathy.

Sequenced here: peripheral blood mononuclear cells (PBMCs), sampled at new diagnosis, from a patient treated with antithyroid drugs. The receptors were gathered from a woman in her twenties or thirties with Graves disease. The CDR3 runs from the conserved cysteine through the conserved F or W. A D gene is named only where the DNA matches it firmly. Clone size is not always given. Where it is, it says once, few, many or a class for expanded clones.

clone_size	d_call	v_call	j_call	cdr3_aa	cdr3_nt
NA	NA	TRBV12-3/TRBV12-4	TRBJ1-1	CASSSQGTEAFF	TGTGCCAGCAGTTCCCAGGGAACTGAAGCTTTCTTT
NA	NA	TRBV4-1	TRBJ2-2	CASSQEGGGYTGELFF	TGCGCCAGCAGCCAAGAAGGGGGAGGGTACACCGGGGAGCTGTTTTTT
many	NA	TRBV28	TRBJ1-5	CASSLAGLLNQPQHF	TGTGCCAGCAGTTTAGCCGGGCTACTCAATCAGCCCCAGCATTTT
many	TRBD1	TRBV28	TRBJ1-5	CASTTGDEVGNQPQHF	TGTGCCAGCACTACAGGGGATGAGGTTGGCAATCAGCCCCAGCATTTT
many	NA	TRBV19	TRBJ2-2	CASQGPGELFF	TGTGCCAGTCAGGGTCCCGGGGAGCTGTTTTTT
many	TRBD1	TRBV20-1	TRBJ1-1	CSARDQVTGSNTEAFF	TGCAGTGCTAGAGATCAAGTGACAGGGTCGAACACTGAAGCTTTCTTT
many	NA	TRBV6-2/TRBV6-3	TRBJ2-7	CASRRAWVSGGNSYEQYF	TGTGCCAGCAGACGAGCCTGGGTCAGTGGGGGGAATTCCTACGAGCAGTACTTC
many	NA	TRBV15	TRBJ2-3	CATSHRRGASGTQYF	TGTGCCACCAGCCACCGGCGAGGGGCCTCGGGTACGCAGTATTTT
NA	NA	TRBV27	TRBJ1-4	CASSMGLRDEKLFF	TGTGCCAGCAGCATGGGGCTTAGAGATGAAAAACTGTTTTTT
many	NA	TRBV14	TRBJ2-5	CASSQGSRPRETQYF	TGTGCCAGCAGCCAAGGTTCGAGGCCTCGAGAGACCCAGTACTTC
NA	NA	TRBV7-6	TRBJ2-7	CASSSPKGPSSYEQYF	TGTGCCAGCAGCTCCCCTAAGGGCCCTAGCTCCTACGAGCAGTACTTC
NA	NA	TRBV28	TRBJ1-1	CASTGPGTRNTEAFF	TGTGCCAGCACCGGACCCGGGACAAGAAACACTGAAGCTTTCTTT
few	NA	TRBV10-2	TRBJ2-7	CASADGNYEQYF	TGCGCCAGCGCCGACGGTAACTACGAGCAGTACTTC
many	TRBD2	TRBV11-3	TRBJ2-5	CASSPGAGEQETQYF	TGTGCCAGCAGCCCGGGAGCGGGGGAGCAAGAGACCCAGTACTTC
many	TRBD1	TRBV12-3/TRBV12-4	TRBJ1-2	CASSRQGNGYTF	TGTGCCAGCAGTCGACAGGGGAATGGCTACACCTTC
NA	NA	TRBV28	TRBJ2-2	CASRAWSGTGELFF	TGTGCCAGCCGAGCCTGGAGTGGCACCGGGGAGCTGTTTTTT
NA	NA	TRBV3-1	TRBJ2-1	CASSQDWGAGWNEQFF	TGTGCCAGCAGCCAAGACTGGGGGGCAGGCTGGAATGAGCAGTTCTTC
NA	NA	TRBV6-2/TRBV6-3	TRBJ1-2	CASNNVGGSGYTF	TGTGCCAGCAACAACGTGGGGGGTTCTGGCTACACCTTC
many	NA	TRBV27	TRBJ1-3	CASSLSPLNTIYF	TGTGCCAGCAGTTTATCCCCGTTAAACACCATATATTTT
many	NA	TRBV12-3/TRBV12-4	TRBJ2-1	CASSRPGQDINEQFF	TGTGCCAGCAGCCGACCGGGACAAGACATCAATGAGCAGTTCTTC
many	NA	TRBV5-5	TRBJ1-2	CASSLAMDGYTF	TGTGCCAGCAGCTTGGCCATGGACGGCTACACCTTC
many	NA	TRBV30	TRBJ1-1	CAWSDPPQARSEAFF	TGTGCCTGGAGTGACCCCCCGCAGGCAAGAAGCGAAGCTTTCTTT
NA	NA	TRBV18	TRBJ2-3	CASSPYIGDTQYF	TGTGCCAGCTCACCATATATAGGAGATACGCAGTATTTT
NA	NA	TRBV7-2	TRBJ2-1	CASRKITGGGNEQFF	TGTGCCAGCAGGAAGATAACAGGTGGGGGTAATGAGCAGTTCTTC
NA	TRBD1	TRBV2	TRBJ2-5	CASSEDQGAQETQYF	TGTGCCAGCAGTGAAGATCAGGGGGCCCAAGAGACCCAGTACTTC
many	NA	TRBV19	TRBJ2-2	CASSLGGSSNTGELFF	TGTGCCAGTAGTCTGGGGGGATCCTCGAACACCGGGGAGCTGTTTTTT
NA	NA	TRBV5-1	TRBJ1-5	CTSSFTGGDQPQHF	TGCACCAGCAGCTTTACCGGGGGCGATCAGCCCCAGCATTTT
NA	NA	TRBV19	TRBJ2-4	CASTGDEPERAKNIQYF	TGTGCCAGTACGGGGGACGAGCCGGAGCGGGCCAAAAACATTCAGTACTTC
many	NA	TRBV5-1	TRBJ2-7	CASSLALGISEQYF	TGCGCCAGCAGCTTGGCATTGGGTATAAGCGAGCAGTACTTC
many	NA	TRBV28	TRBJ1-4	CASSRTEKLFF	TGTGCCAGCAGCAGGACAGAAAAACTGTTTTTT
few	NA	TRBV9	TRBJ2-1	CASSPTNSYNEQFF	TGTGCCAGCAGCCCCACTAACTCCTACAATGAGCAGTTCTTC
many	TRBD1	TRBV11-2	TRBJ1-4	CASSPGQGAEKLFF	TGTGCCAGCAGCCCCGGACAGGGGGCTGAAAAACTGTTTTTT
many	TRBD1	TRBV30	TRBJ1-2	CAGTGPYGYTF	TGTGCCGGGACAGGGCCCTATGGCTACACCTTC
many	NA	TRBV12-3/TRBV12-4	TRBJ1-2	CASSLAPGAGGYTF	TGTGCCAGCAGTTTAGCCCCAGGGGCGGGGGGCTACACCTTC
few	TRBD2	TRBV9	TRBJ2-1	CASSGGLALGNEQFF	TGTGCCAGCAGCGGGGGACTAGCCTTGGGGAATGAGCAGTTCTTC